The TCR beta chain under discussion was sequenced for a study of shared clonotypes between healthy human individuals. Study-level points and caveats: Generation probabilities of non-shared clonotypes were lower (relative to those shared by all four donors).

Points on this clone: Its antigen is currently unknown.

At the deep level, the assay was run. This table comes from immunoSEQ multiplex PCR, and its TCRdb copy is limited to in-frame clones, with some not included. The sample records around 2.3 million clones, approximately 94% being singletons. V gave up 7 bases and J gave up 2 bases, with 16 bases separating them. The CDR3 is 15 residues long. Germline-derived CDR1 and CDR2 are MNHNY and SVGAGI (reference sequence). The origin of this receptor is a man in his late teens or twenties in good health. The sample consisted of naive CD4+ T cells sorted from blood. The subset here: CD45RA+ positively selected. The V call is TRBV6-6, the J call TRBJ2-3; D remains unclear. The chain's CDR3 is CASIRRRVDTDTQYF. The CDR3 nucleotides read TGTGCCAGCATAAGGAGACGGGTAGACACAGATACGCAGTATTTT.